Each of the 5 T cell receptor beta chains below was sequenced from the same sample in a study of technical replicates of blood from several donors. Only in-frame clones appear in the TCRdb table, and some are missing; sequencing was by immunoSEQ multiplex PCR. This sample has some 71,000 clones, with approximately 96% found just once. The sample taken for sequencing was T cells isolated from PBMCs. The receptors were sampled from a human donor in good health.

DNA for the CDR3: TGCGCCAGCAGCTTGGGTCATTTGGGACTAGCGGGGGGCCACCAAGAGACCCAGTACTTC. Its protein product is CASSLGHLGLAGGHQETQYF. This chain links TRBV5-1 with TRBJ2-5; 15 bases line up with TRBD2. The V gene's germline CDR1 is SGHRS and CDR2 YFSETQ. CDR3 length: 20 residues. Unmatched junction bases numbered 9, after V lost 0 bases and J lost 0 bases.

The chain uses TRBV30 and TRBJ2-5; D possibly corresponds to TRBD2 (5 bases). V was cut by 3 bases and J by 5 bases, with 10 bases left in between. The V gene's germline CDR1 is GTSNPN and CDR2 SVGIG (reference sequence). This CDR3 is built from 12 residues. The CDR3 reads CAWSEAVETQYF. The CDR3 DNA sequence: TGTGCCTGGAGCGAAGCGGTGGAGACCCAGTACTTC. The variable domain in full, completed from reference TRBV30 and TRBJ2-5, reads SQTIHQWPATLVQPVGSPLSLECTVEGTSNPNLYWYRQAAGRGLQLLFYSVGIGQISSEVPQNLSASRPQDRQFILSSKKLLLSDSGFYLCAWSEAVETQYFGPGTRLLVL.

The chain uses TRBV5-4 and TRBJ1-1; 8 bases align to TRBD1. In germline, CDR1 is SGHNT, CDR2 YYREEE (reference sequence). The trim removed 0 bases at V and 8 bases at J, leaving 3 bases unmatched. CDR3 size: 13 residues. This chain's CDR3 is CASSLGGTGEAFF. CDR3 bases: TGTGCCAGCAGCTTGGGGGGGACAGGCGAAGCTTTCTTT.

The chain employs TRBV10-2 and TRBJ2-5; D is unresolved. V lost 3 bases to trimming and J lost 4 bases, with 3 bases between them. Germline V CDR1 and CDR2: WSHSY, SAAADI. This CDR3 is 11 amino acids long. The CDR3 loop is CASSDRETQYF. In nucleotides, the CDR3 is TGCGCCAGCAGTGATAGAGAGACCCAGTACTTC.

The chain is built from TRBV4-2 and TRBJ2-7; no firm D call. The germline V gene has CDR1 LGHNA and CDR2 YNFKEQ. The CDR3 sequence is 13 residues long. Trimming left V 0 bases short and J 2 bases short, with 5 bases between. The CDR3 spells CASSQDPTYEQYF. The CDR3 nucleotides read TGTGCCAGCAGCCAAGATCCCACCTACGAGCAGTACTTC.